The next 16 T cell receptor beta chains were all read from a single sample in a study of control samples from healthy donors and cancer patients. Clones were sequenced by immunoSEQ multiplex PCR, and TCRdb holds only the in-frame ones, with some missing. The sample has 60,000 to 75,000 clones; approximately 89% are singletons. Input material: PBMCs. All receptors derive from a man between 60 and 75 years old with colorectal cancer.

The V and J genes are TRBV6-2 or TRBV6-3 and TRBJ2-7; D not certain. Germline V gives CDR1 MNHEY, CDR2 SVGEGT. Trimming left V 6 bases short and J 9 bases short, with 21 bases between. The CDR3 contains 14 residues. The CDR3 nucleotides read TGTGCCAGCAGCACCTGGAGCAGCCTACGAGTGCAGTACTTC. This translates into CASSTWSSLRVQYF.

This sequence joins TRBV5-1 and TRBJ2-5; the D gene could be TRBD1 or TRBD2 (6 bases each). The germline CDR1 and CDR2 sequences are SGHRS and YFSETQ. The CDR3 sequence is 15 residues long. Trimming took off 1 base at V and 2 bases at J, with 12 bases between the two ends. The DNA of the CDR3 is TGCGCCAGCAGCTTGTACAGAGGGGGGCAAGAGACCCAGTACTTC. Its translation is CASSLYRGGQETQYF.

The rearrangement links TRBV19 to TRBJ1-6; possibly TRBD1 for D (5 bases). The CDR3 loop spans 13 amino acids. Trimming took off 3 bases at V and 9 bases at J, with 9 bases between the two ends. From germline, CDR1 is LNHDA and CDR2 SQIVND (reference sequence). This CDR3 reads CASSMIGGSPLHF. As DNA, the CDR3 is TGTGCCAGTAGTATGATCGGGGGTTCACCCCTCCACTTT.

The chain has TRBV27 and TRBJ2-1; D gene uncertain. This CDR3 is 16 amino acids long. CDR1 and CDR2 from the germline V gene are MNHEY and SMNVEV (reference sequence). V was pared by 5 bases and J by 5 bases, with 19 bases between. The CDR3, as DNA: TGTGCCAGCAGTAAAATAGGCAGACGATCCGACAATGAGCAGTTCTTC. It codes for CASSKIGRRSDNEQFF.

This clone was counted once. This rearrangement joins TRBV30 to TRBJ1-5, with D possibly matching TRBD1 (6 bases). This CDR3 is built from 12 residues. Germline assignment: CDR1 GTSNPN and CDR2 SVGIG (reference sequence). Trimming removed 1 base from V and 11 bases from J, with 12 bases in between. CDR3 nucleotide sequence: TGTGCCTGGAGTGCCCTTCAGGGGTCCCAGCATTTT. Translated: CAWSALQGSQHF.

The chain couples TRBV5-5 to TRBJ2-1; D is unclear. The CDR3 spans 13 residues. Germline values: CDR1 SGHKS, CDR2 YYEKEE (reference sequence). Trimming left V 0 bases short and J 5 bases short, with 6 bases between. The CDR3 bases are TGTGCCAGCAGCTTGGGTCCGGACAATGAGCAGTTCTTC. It specifies CASSLGPDNEQFF.

The rearrangement links TRBV30 to TRBJ1-3, with 7 nucleotides matching TRBD1. Germline V CDR1 and CDR2: GTSNPN, SVGIG (reference sequence). CDR3 length equals 18 residues. The V gene end was trimmed by 0 bases and the J gene end by 0 bases; junction bases not matched to a gene: 11. The CDR3: CAWSVRGQPARSGNTIYF. The CDR3 region has the DNA TGTGCCTGGAGTGTTAGGGGACAGCCCGCCCGCTCTGGAAACACCATATATTTT.

The chain is built from TRBV19 and TRBJ2-7; D ambiguous. The V end was cut by 0 bases, the J end by 4 bases, with 10 bases between. The CDR3 covers 14 residues. CDR1 LNHDA and CDR2 SQIVND come from the germline V gene (reference sequence). The CDR3 sequence: CASSIDLGFYEQYF. In DNA form, the CDR3 reads TGTGCCAGTAGTATAGATCTCGGCTTTTACGAGCAGTACTTC.

The gene calls are TRBV30 and TRBJ1-6, with TRBD1 identical over 7 bases. Germline CDR1 reads GTSNPN; CDR2 reads SVGIG (reference sequence). J lost 10 bases, V lost 3 bases, and 18 bases had no gene match. The CDR3 sequence is 17 residues long. This CDR3 is CAWSEGFRGFRGSPLHF. The CDR3 nucleotides are TGTGCCTGGAGCGAGGGGTTCAGGGGGTTTCGTGGGTCACCCCTCCACTTT. Variable domain in full (rest from reference TRBV30 and TRBJ1-6): SQTIHQWPATLVQPVGSPLSLECTVEGTSNPNLYWYRQAAGRGLQLLFYSVGIGQISSEVPQNLSASRPQDRQFILSSKKLLLSDSGFYLCAWSEGFRGFRGSPLHFGNGTRLTVT.

The V call is TRBV3-1 (or the pseudogene TRBV3-2), the J call TRBJ2-3, with D unclear. CDR1 LGHDT and CDR2 YNNKEL come from the germline V gene (reference sequence). This CDR3 contains 16 residues. The V end was cut by 2 bases, the J end by 7 bases, with 19 bases between. The CDR3 protein is CASSQRRMRGLHTQYF. The CDR3 nucleotides are TGTGCCAGCAGCCAACGACGAATGCGAGGCCTTCATACGCAGTATTTT.

The chain uses TRBV5-1 and TRBJ1-1; possible D gene TRBD1, 5 bases. Looked up from germline, CDR1 is SGHRS and CDR2 is YFSETQ. Trimming removed 2 bases from V and 2 bases from J, with 10 bases in between. The CDR3 spans 14 residues. CDR3 sequence (DNA): TGCGCCAGCAGCTTTGCAGGGATAAACACTGAAGCTTTCTTT. The encoded protein is CASSFAGINTEAFF.

The chain joins TRBV10-3 to TRBJ1-2, with D possibly being TRBD1 (5 bases). This CDR3 has 16 residues. Germline CDR1 is ENHRY and CDR2 is SYGVKD. The ends were cut back, 3 bases at V and 3 bases at J, with 17 bases in the middle. CDR3 amino acids: CAISEGRDPLHYGYTF. Here the CDR3 DNA reads TGTGCCATCAGTGAAGGGCGGGACCCGCTACACTATGGCTACACCTTC.

The genes are TRBV9 and TRBJ2-5, with 9 positions matching TRBD2. Germline trimming cut 6 bases from V and 5 bases from J; bases unmatched to any gene: 8. CDR1 SGDLS and CDR2 YYNGEE come from the germline V gene. The CDR3 is 14 residues long. The CDR3 region has the DNA TGTGCCAGCACCCGTGCGGGGGGGGAGGAGACCCAGTACTTC. It translates to CASTRAGGEETQYF.

The chain employs TRBV30 and TRBJ2-5, with TRBD1 matching 7 bases. Trimming took 2 bases from V and 5 from J; bases not matched to a gene: 11. The length of the CDR3 is 15 residues. Germline V CDR1 and CDR2: GTSNPN, SVGIG (reference sequence). The CDR3, as DNA: TGTGCCTGGAGTCCCCGACAGGGTGCGGGCGAGACCCAGTACTTC. Protein sequence: CAWSPRQGAGETQYF.

The chain combines TRBV4-1 with TRBJ2-3; D unresolved. V dropped 4 bases and J dropped 4 bases, with 9 bases sitting between them. CDR3 length equals 13 residues. Germline V gives CDR1 MGHRA, CDR2 YSYEKL. Written as DNA, the CDR3 is TGCGCCAGCAGCCTCAAAAGGTCAGATACGCAGTATTTT. Amino acids: CASSLKRSDTQYF.

V is TRBV5-1 and J is TRBJ2-7; weak D call: TRBD2 (6 bases). Germline V lookup: CDR1 SGHRS, CDR2 YFSETQ. The CDR3 is 13 amino acids. Deletions cut 4 bases from V and 0 bases from J, with 8 bases between. The CDR3 nucleotides read TGCGCCAGCAGCCTCGGGAGCTCCTACGAGCAGTACTTC. This sequence encodes CASSLGSSYEQYF. Together with reference TRBV5-1 and TRBJ2-7, the CDR3 gives the full variable domain: KAGVTQTPRYLIKTRGQQVTLSCSPISGHRSVSWYQQTPGQGLQFLFEYFSETQRNKGNFPGRFSGRQFSNSRSEMNVSTLELGDSALYLCASSLGSSYEQYFGPGTRLTVT.